Listed here is a single T cell receptor (beta chain). Its antigen is unknown. V shed 3 bases, J shed 7 bases, and the junction held 10 bases outside the gene matches. The CDR3 has 15 residues. Germline CDR1 is SGHRS and CDR2 is YFSETQ. Indicated time point: pretreatment peripheral blood. This sample was included in a study of PD-L1 blockade in urothelial cancer. For the study at large: At 3 weeks after treatment start (second dose) and again at 6 weeks, blood was analyzed. Across blood samples, T cells had a median count of about 140,000.

Study-wide results and limits: Sub-median blood TCR clonality before treatment predicted longer survival.

Produced via immunoSEQ multiplex PCR; TCRdb's table is partial and in-frame only. Altogether about 70,000 clones are present, 75% to 90% being singletons, with the ten largest covering more than 3.5%. The chain is built from TRBV5-1 and TRBJ2-1, with 7 nucleotides matching TRBD2. The sample in question was PBMCs, obtained around atezolizumab (anti-PD-L1) treatment. The source is a man aged 65-85 years with urothelial cancer. CDR3 DNA sequence: TGCGCCAGCAGCTGGGGAGGGCTCACTGGGAATGAGCAGTTCTTC. Its translation: CASSWGGLTGNEQFF.